Presented here are 15 T cell receptor beta chains from one specimen sequenced in a study of CD8 T cells in Susac syndrome (dated 2019 in TCRdb). Library creation used the immunoSEQ multiplex PCR assay. RNA was extracted with the RNeasy kit and roughly 0.45 to 1 ug was reverse transcribed using random hexamers. TCRdb passed the public sequencing reads through fastp at Q25 and MiXCR, retaining productive beta sequences. All rows with the same CDR3 protein become a single entry with the most common DNA and genes. Recorded for this sample are 250,000 to 300,000 distinct CDR3 sequences; approximately 91% of them occurred a single time. Around 0.18% of the sample goes to the ten largest clones. The sample taken for sequencing was CD8+ T cells from PBMCs. The receptors shown here come from a human donor with multiple sclerosis.

The chain employs TRBV6-2 or TRBV6-3 and TRBJ2-1, with 10 bases matching TRBD2. This CDR3 contains 14 residues. J was trimmed by 2 bases and V by 7 bases; bases with no gene match: 2. Germline values: CDR1 MNHEY, CDR2 SVGEGT. CDR3 amino acids: CASTGTSAYNEQFF. Written as DNA, the CDR3 is TGTGCCAGCACCGGGACTAGCGCCTACAATGAGCAGTTCTTC.

V is TRBV30 and J is TRBJ1-4; D remains unclear. CDR1 is GTSNPN, CDR2 SVGIG, per germline (reference sequence). The germline V and J ends were trimmed by 2 bases and 8 bases, with 3 bases remaining between them. The CDR3 sequence is 10 residues long. CDR3 loop: CAWSREKLFF. In nucleotides, the CDR3 is TGTGCCTGGAGTAGGGAAAAACTGTTTTTT.

V is TRBV11-2 and J is TRBJ1-2, with TRBD1 as a possible D gene (5 bases). Germline-derived CDR1 and CDR2 are SGHAT and FQNNGV. This CDR3 is built from 15 residues. The V and J ends lost 4 bases and 4 bases respectively, with 16 bases between them. CDR3 in amino acids: CASSSQGPTIYGYTF. The CDR3, as DNA: TGTGCCAGCAGCTCCCAGGGACCGACCATCTATGGCTACACCTTC.

The chain recombines TRBV30 with TRBJ2-1, with a possible D match to TRBD1 (5 bases). CDR1 is GTSNPN and CDR2 is SVGIG in the germline V gene (reference sequence). Trimming shortened V by 3 bases and J by 9 bases, and 12 bases separated the two germline ends. The CDR3 runs 12 residues. CDR3 bases: TGTGCCTGGAGCGGCGTTAGGGGTGAGCAGTTCTTC. Translated: CAWSGVRGEQFF.

The chain combines TRBV27 with TRBJ2-1; perhaps D is TRBD1 or TRBD2 (5 bases each). The germline V gene encodes CDR1 MNHEY and CDR2 SMNVEV (reference sequence). The germline V and J ends were trimmed by 8 bases and 4 bases, with 18 bases remaining between them. The CDR3 runs 15 residues. CDR3 sequence reads: CASQGAGNEYNEQFF. The CDR3 coding sequence is TGTGCCAGCCAAGGGGCGGGTAATGAGTACAATGAGCAGTTCTTC.

This clonotype was detected once. The chain recombines TRBV6-2 or TRBV6-3 with TRBJ2-5, with TRBD2 matching 10 bases. Looked up from germline, CDR1 is MNHEY and CDR2 is SVGEGT. CDR3 size: 16 residues. The junction had 6 bases not matched to a gene; V was cut back by 2 bases and J by 3 bases. The CDR3 protein is CASSYTFLAGEETQYF. The CDR3, as DNA: TGTGCCAGCAGTTACACCTTCCTAGCGGGAGAAGAGACCCAGTACTTC.

V gene TRBV5-1 combines with J gene TRBJ2-5, with TRBD2 matching 7 bases. With 0 bases clipped from V and 0 bases from J, the junction kept 8 bases outside the gene matches. The V gene's germline CDR1 is SGHRS and CDR2 YFSETQ. The CDR3 totals 17 residues. The CDR3 sequence is CASSLGGGLADQETQYF. The CDR3 coding sequence is TGCGCCAGCAGCTTGGGAGGCGGGCTAGCGGACCAAGAGACCCAGTACTTC.

CDR3 bases: TGTGCCAGCAGTCAAGGCTGGGAGCAGTTCTTC. This encodes CASSQGWEQFF. The chain carries TRBV6-5 and TRBJ2-1; D is ambiguous. The CDR3 is 11 amino acids. V lost 5 bases, J lost 10 bases, and 9 bases lay in between. The germline CDR1 and CDR2 sequences are MNHEY and SVGAGI.

In this sample, this clonotype turned up once. The chain couples TRBV20-1 to TRBJ2-1; D tentatively fits TRBD1 or TRBD2 (5 bases each). From germline, CDR1 is DFQATT and CDR2 SNEGSKA (reference sequence). The CDR3 length is 17 residues. Trimming took 0 bases from V and 2 from J, leaving 17 bases between them. The CDR3 DNA is TGCAGTGCTAGAGATACAGGAGAGGGACCTACCTACAATGAGCAGTTCTTC. Amino acid sequence: CSARDTGEGPTYNEQFF.

The chain couples TRBV9 to TRBJ2-7; 10 positions agree with TRBD2. The CDR3 contains 13 residues. Per the germline V gene, CDR1 is SGDLS and CDR2 is YYNGEE. The trim removed 7 bases at V and 4 bases at J, leaving 5 bases unmatched. The CDR3: CASAVAGGYEQYF. Here the CDR3 DNA reads TGTGCCAGCGCGGTAGCGGGAGGTTACGAGCAGTACTTC.

The CDR3 DNA follows: TGTGCCAGCAGTTTCGGGTCGGTGGAGACCCAGTACTTC. Protein sequence: CASSFGSVETQYF. The V gene is TRBV28, the J gene TRBJ2-5; D remains unclear. This CDR3 region has 13 residues. V was shortened by 3 bases and J by 5 bases, with 10 bases between the two germline ends. Germline assignment: CDR1 MDHEN and CDR2 SYDVKM. The entire variable domain, with the rest obtained from reference TRBV28 and TRBJ2-5, is as follows: DVKVTQSSRYLVKRTGEKVFLECVQDMDHENMFWYRQDPGLGLRLIYFSYDVKMKEKGDIPEGYSVSREKKERFSLILESASTNQTSMYLCASSFGSVETQYFGPGTRLLVL.

The chain uses TRBV7-6 and TRBJ2-6; D might be TRBD1 or TRBD2, each matching 5 bases. The CDR3 is made up of 17 amino acids. From germline, CDR1 is SGHVS and CDR2 FNYEAQ. The V end was cut by 4 bases, the J end by 2 bases, with 15 bases between. The CDR3, as DNA: TGTGCCAGCAGCTCTACCGGGGCTCCCCCTGGGGCCAACGTCCTGACTTTC. Amino acid sequence: CASSSTGAPPGANVLTF.

The rearrangement joins TRBV19 to TRBJ2-7, with D unclear. The CDR3 runs to 13 residues. Germline V gives CDR1 LNHDA, CDR2 SQIVND (reference sequence). V shed 11 bases and J shed 2 bases, with 16 bases lying between them. As DNA, the CDR3 is TGTGCCTCAACGCAGCCGAATACCTACGAGCAGTACTTC. It encodes CASTQPNTYEQYF.

Only one count was recorded for this clonotype. This chain links TRBV11-2 with TRBJ1-5; 8 bases map to TRBD1. Per germline, CDR1 SGHAT and CDR2 FQNNGV. V dropped 0 bases and J dropped 3; count of bases not matched to a gene: 4. The CDR3 sequence is 16 residues long. DNA for the CDR3: TGTGCCAGCAGCTTAGAGGGGACAGGATTCAATCAGCCCCAGCATTTT. It is translated as CASSLEGTGFNQPQHF.

The DNA for the CDR3 is TGTGCCAGCAGTTTGGGGACAGGGGTCTCCGAGCAGTACTTC. Translation gives CASSLGTGVSEQYF. V gene TRBV12-3 or TRBV12-4 combines with J gene TRBJ2-7, with 10 bases matching TRBD1. This CDR3 comprises 14 residues. The V gene end was trimmed by 3 bases and the J gene end by 6 bases; junction bases not matched to a gene: 5.